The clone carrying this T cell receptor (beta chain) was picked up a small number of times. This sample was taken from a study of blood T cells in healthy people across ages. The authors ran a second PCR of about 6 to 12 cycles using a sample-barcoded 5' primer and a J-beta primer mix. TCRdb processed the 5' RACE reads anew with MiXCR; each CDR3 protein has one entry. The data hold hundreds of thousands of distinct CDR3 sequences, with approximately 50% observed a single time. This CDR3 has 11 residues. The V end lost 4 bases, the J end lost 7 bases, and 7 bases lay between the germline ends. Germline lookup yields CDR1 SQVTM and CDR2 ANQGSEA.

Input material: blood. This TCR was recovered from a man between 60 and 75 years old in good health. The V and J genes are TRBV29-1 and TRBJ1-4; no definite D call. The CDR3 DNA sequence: TGCAGCGTTGCCTTCTTTGAAAAACTGTTTTTT. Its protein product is CSVAFFEKLFF.